This entry concerns a single TCR beta chain. The antigen remains unidentified. Time point noted: recipient sample about 28 days before transplant, after cytoreduction. Germline CDR1 is SGDLS and CDR2 is YYNGEE. The CDR3 totals 14 residues. With V trimmed by 3 bases and J by 4 bases, 4 bases remained unmatched. Assay used: immunoSEQ multiplex PCR; TCRdb lists only in-frame clones, some missing. This table has approximately 25,000 clones, 84% appearing once. The sample is drawn from a study of T cell clonotyping in hematopoietic cell transplantation. About the research overall: Recipient samples before transplant were obtained post-cytoreduction. Study results and caveats: After transplant, recipient diversity fell while pathologically expanded clonotypes grew through day 180.

This TCR was recovered from an older woman with acute myeloid leukemia. Some clones in this sample may be carry-over from other donors' samples. This sample comprised peripheral blood mononuclear cells, obtained before stem cell transplant. The V call is TRBV9, the J call TRBJ2-5, with 9 bases matching TRBD2. CDR3 residues: CASSERGAGETQYF. As DNA, the CDR3 is TGTGCCAGCAGCGAGCGGGGGGCTGGAGAGACCCAGTACTTC.